This entry concerns a single T cell receptor beta chain. This record belongs to a study of cytomegalovirus exposure and HLA in healthy donors. 60 Vbeta and 13 Jbeta primers were used in PCR. In the study's own analysis: The count from a later analysis was about 80 million unique TCR beta chains, approximately 9.9 million of them shared. The assay was immunoSEQ multiplex PCR, and TCRdb's table has in-frame clones only and misses some. The DNA was the basis for D and trimming; V, J and clone size are from that table. Of under 200,000 clones listed, roughly 13% are singletons. The source of this sequence is a man in his forties or fifties in good health and CMV-seropositive. Sequenced: PBMCs.

CDR3 coding DNA: TGTGCGATACTGACAGGGGGATCAGGCAATCAGCCCCAGCATTTT. Amino acid sequence: CAILTGGSGNQPQHF. The rearrangement links TRBV19 to TRBJ1-5; 9 bases line up with TRBD1. The CDR3 covers 15 residues. Germline lookup yields CDR1 LNHDA and CDR2 SQIVND (reference sequence).